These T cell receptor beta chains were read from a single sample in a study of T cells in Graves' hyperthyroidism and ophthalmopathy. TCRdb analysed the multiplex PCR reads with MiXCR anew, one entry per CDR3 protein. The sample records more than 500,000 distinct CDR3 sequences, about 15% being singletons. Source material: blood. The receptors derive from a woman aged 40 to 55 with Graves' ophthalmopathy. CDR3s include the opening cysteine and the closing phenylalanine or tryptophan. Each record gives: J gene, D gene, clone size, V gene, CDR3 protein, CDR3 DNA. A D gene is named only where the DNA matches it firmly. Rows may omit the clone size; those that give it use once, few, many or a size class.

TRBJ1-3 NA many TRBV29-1 CSVVGSGNTIYF TGCAGCGTTGTAGGCTCTGGAAACACCATATATTTT
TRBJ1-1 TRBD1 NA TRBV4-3 CASSQDLAETGTSEAFF TGCGCCAGCAGCCAAGATCTCGCGGAGACAGGGACTTCCGAAGCTTTCTTT
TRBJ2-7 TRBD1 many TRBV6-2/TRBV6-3 CASRPTGGRDEQYF TGTGCCAGCAGGCCGACAGGGGGTCGGGACGAGCAGTACTTC
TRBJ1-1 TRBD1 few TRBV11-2 CASSSEDRGWRTEAFF TGTGCCAGCAGCTCGGAGGACAGGGGTTGGAGGACTGAAGCTTTCTTT
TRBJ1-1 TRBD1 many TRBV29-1 CSARQGRAEAFF TGCAGCGCCCGACAGGGGAGGGCTGAAGCTTTCTTT
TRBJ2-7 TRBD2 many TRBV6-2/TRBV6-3 CASRRTSMYEQYF TGTGCCAGCAGGAGGACTAGCATGTACGAGCAGTACTTC
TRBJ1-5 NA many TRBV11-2 CASSFSNGNQPQHF TGTGCCAGCAGCTTTTCTAACGGCAATCAGCCCCAGCATTTT
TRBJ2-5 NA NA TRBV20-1 CSAREGRGLAETQYF TGCAGTGCTAGAGAGGGGAGAGGGCTGGCGGAGACCCAGTACTTC
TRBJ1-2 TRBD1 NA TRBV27 CASTYRGTAKYSNGYTF TGTGCCAGCACGTACCGAGGGACAGCTAAGTATTCGAATGGCTACACCTTC
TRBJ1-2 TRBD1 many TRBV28 CASSTWTGRVDYTF TGTGCCAGCAGTACGTGGACAGGGAGGGTCGACTACACCTTC
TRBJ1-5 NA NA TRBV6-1 CASHEGQPQHF TGTGCCAGCCACGAGGGTCAGCCCCAGCATTTT
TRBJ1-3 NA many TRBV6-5 CASSYRGPDTIYF TGTGCCAGCAGTTACCGGGGGCCGGACACCATATATTTT
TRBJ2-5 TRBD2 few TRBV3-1 CASSQLLAEETQYF TGTGCCAGCAGCCAGCTCCTAGCGGAAGAGACCCAGTACTTC
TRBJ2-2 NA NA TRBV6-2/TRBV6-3 CASRKQGGNGELFF TGTGCCAGCCGAAAACAAGGGGGGAACGGGGAGCTGTTTTTT
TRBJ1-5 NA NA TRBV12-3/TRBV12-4 CASNLQGPEPQHF TGTGCTAGCAATCTACAGGGCCCGGAGCCCCAGCATTTT
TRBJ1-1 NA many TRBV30 CAGGDSNTEAFF TGTGCCGGGGGGGACTCTAACACTGAAGCTTTCTTT
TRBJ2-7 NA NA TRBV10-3 CAISESHLLDEQYF TGTGCCATCAGTGAGTCCCATCTTCTGGACGAGCAGTACTTC
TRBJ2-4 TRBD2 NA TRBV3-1 CASSQDRPSGSKNIQYF TGTGCCAGCAGCCAAGATAGGCCTAGCGGTTCCAAAAACATTCAGTACTTC
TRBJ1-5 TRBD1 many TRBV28 CASRAGTGGRQPQHF TGTGCCAGCAGGGCCGGGACAGGGGGTCGACAGCCCCAGCATTTT
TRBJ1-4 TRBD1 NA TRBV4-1 CASSPHRDRDEKLFF TGCGCCAGCAGCCCGCACCGGGACAGGGACGAAAAACTGTTTTTT
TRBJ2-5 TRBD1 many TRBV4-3 CASSWDRGIETQYF TGCGCCAGCAGCTGGGACAGGGGGATTGAGACCCAGTACTTC
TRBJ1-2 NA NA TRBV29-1 CSVEDHGGLGYTF TGCAGCGTTGAAGATCACGGGGGTCTTGGCTACACCTTC
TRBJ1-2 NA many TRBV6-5 CASSLDVATNYGYTF TGTGCCAGCAGTTTGGACGTAGCCACTAACTATGGCTACACCTTC
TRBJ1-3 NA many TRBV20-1 CSARELPRIGSIYF TGCAGTGCTAGAGAGCTACCCCGAATAGGCTCCATATATTTT
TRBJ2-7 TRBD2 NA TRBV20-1 CSATSGREHEQYF TGCAGTGCGACTAGCGGGAGGGAACACGAGCAGTACTTC
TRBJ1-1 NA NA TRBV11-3 CASSLDSFMDTEAFF TGTGCCAGCAGCTTAGATAGTTTTATGGACACTGAAGCTTTCTTT